Presented here are 10 T cell receptor beta chains from one specimen sequenced in a study of T cell responses to AZD1222 COVID-19 vaccine. Sequencing was performed with immunoSEQ multiplex PCR; in TCRdb, only in-frame clones are kept and a portion is missing. This table holds 120,000 or so clones, just over 90% found once. Sequences were derived from peripheral blood, sampled 28 days after the second AZD1222 dose. The receptors derive from an adult who received the AZD1222 COVID-19 vaccine.

The rearrangement links TRBV7-2 to TRBJ2-1; D uncertain. V lost 1 base and J 0 bases, leaving 16 bases between the germline ends. This CDR3 spans 18 amino acids. Germline CDR1 SGHTA, CDR2 FQGNSA. DNA of the CDR3: TGTGCCAGCAGCTTAGTAGCTAGGTTAATGAGCTCCTACAATGAGCAGTTCTTC. Translation: CASSLVARLMSSYNEQFF.

The J gene is TRBJ2-1, the V gene TRBV7-2, with 10 bases aligning to TRBD2. In germline, CDR1 is SGHTA, CDR2 FQGNSA. CDR3 length equals 15 residues. After removal of 0 bases from V and 8 bases from J, the junction contained 4 bases not matched to a gene. CDR3 coding DNA: TGTGCCAGCAGCTTAGCCAGCGGGGGGGACTATGAGCAGTTCTTC. Protein: CASSLASGGDYEQFF.

The chain has TRBV11-3 and TRBJ1-2, with a tentative D call TRBD1 (5 bases). Between the trimmed V and J ends, which lost 9 bases and 3 bases, there was a span of 11 bases. Germline V CDR1 and CDR2: SGHNT, YENEEA. CDR3 size: 12 residues. In nucleotides, the CDR3 is TGTGCCAGTACCCCCAGGGACTATGGCTACACCTTC. Protein sequence: CASTPRDYGYTF.

The sample holds one count of this clone. This chain joins TRBV5-4 and TRBJ2-2, with D possibly TRBD2 on 5 matching bases. The CDR3 runs to 15 residues. Trimming pared 0 bases from V and 1 base from J, leaving 7 bases between. From germline, CDR1 is SGHNT and CDR2 YYREEE (reference sequence). Written as DNA, the CDR3 is TGTGCCAGCAGCTTGGTGGCGGGGAACACCGGGGAGCTGTTTTTT. Translation: CASSLVAGNTGELFF.

This clone showed up just once. This rearrangement joins TRBV18 to TRBJ1-1, with a weak D call TRBD1 (6 bases). The CDR3 covers 16 residues. The germline gives CDR1 KGHSH, CDR2 LQKENI. With 3 bases removed from V and 5 bases from J, the gap between germline ends came to 19 bases. The CDR3 sequence is CASSPQGQSMGTEAFF. Written as DNA, the CDR3 is TGTGCCAGCTCACCCCAGGGGCAATCCATGGGAACTGAAGCTTTCTTT.

This chain connects TRBV6-5 to TRBJ2-3; D uncertain. Germline values: CDR1 MNHEY, CDR2 SVGAGI. The V gene lost 4 bases and the J gene lost 6 bases, with 11 bases spanning the gap. The CDR3 loop spans 13 amino acids. The CDR3 is CASSFARSDTQYF. In DNA, the CDR3 is TGTGCCAGCAGTTTTGCCCGGAGCGATACGCAGTATTTT.

The chain links TRBV6-2 or TRBV6-3 to TRBJ2-7; 7 nucleotides align to TRBD2. The ends lost 3 bases at V and 2 bases at J; junction bases unmatched: 4. This CDR3 is built from 14 residues. Germline-derived CDR1 and CDR2 are MNHEY and SVGEGT. CDR3 nucleotides: TGTGCCAGCAGTTATAGCCTAGCGGCCTACGAGCAGTACTTC. Its translation is CASSYSLAAYEQYF.

This chain links TRBV2 with TRBJ2-2; D is unclear. Trimming cost V 2 bases and J 6 bases, with 10 bases left between them. CDR3 size: 14 residues. The germline V gene encodes CDR1 SNHLY and CDR2 FYNNEI. The CDR3 region is CASSELVVSGELFF. The CDR3 DNA follows: TGTGCCAGCAGTGAATTAGTGGTTTCCGGGGAGCTGTTTTTT.

The rearrangement links TRBV30 to TRBJ2-7; D possibly uses TRBD1 or TRBD2 (5 bases each). Germline loops: CDR1 GTSNPN, CDR2 SVGIG (reference sequence). Trimming took off 7 bases at V and 6 bases at J, with 16 bases between the two ends. This CDR3 spans 12 amino acids. CDR3 DNA: TGTGCCTCCCCGGGACGAGGATTCGAGCAGTACTTC. Encoded protein: CASPGRGFEQYF.

The chain couples TRBV9 to TRBJ2-4, with 7 bases aligning to TRBD2. CDR3 length: 15 residues. The V gene end was trimmed by 4 bases and the J gene end by 6 bases; junction bases not matched to a gene: 10. Looked up from germline, CDR1 is SGDLS and CDR2 is YYNGEE. The CDR3 region has the DNA TGTGCCAGCAGCCTAAGCGGGGAGAAAATAAACATTCAGTACTTC. Translating it yields CASSLSGEKINIQYF.